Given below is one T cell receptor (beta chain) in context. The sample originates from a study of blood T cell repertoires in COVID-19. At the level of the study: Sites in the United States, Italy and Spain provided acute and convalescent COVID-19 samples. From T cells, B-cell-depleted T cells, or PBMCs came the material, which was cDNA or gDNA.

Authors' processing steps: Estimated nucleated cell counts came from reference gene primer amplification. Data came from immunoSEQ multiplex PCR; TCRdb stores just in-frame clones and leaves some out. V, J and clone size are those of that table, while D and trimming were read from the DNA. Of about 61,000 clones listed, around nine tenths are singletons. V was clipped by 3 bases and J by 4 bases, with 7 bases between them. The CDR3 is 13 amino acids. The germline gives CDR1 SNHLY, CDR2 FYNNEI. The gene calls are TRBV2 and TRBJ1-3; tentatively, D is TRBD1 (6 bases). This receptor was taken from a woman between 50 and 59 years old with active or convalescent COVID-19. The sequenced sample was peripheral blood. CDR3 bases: TGTGCCAGCAGTGAGGACAGCGGAAACACCATATATTTT. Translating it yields CASSEDSGNTIYF.